The present entry profiles one TCR beta chain with its context. Its antigen is currently unknown. Germline V gene sequence: CDR1 KGHSH, CDR2 LQKENI. This CDR3 spans 17 amino acids. V lost 4 bases and J 2 bases, leaving 18 bases between the germline ends. Some clones are missing from TCRdb's copy, which holds only in-frame ones; the method was immunoSEQ multiplex PCR. The repertoire holds 200,000 to 250,000 clones, with less than 85% as singletons. These data originate in a study of cytomegalovirus exposure and HLA in healthy donors. Overall study results and limits: Subsequent analysis showed first-cohort TCR clusters tending to co-occur in 120 or so validation repertoires.

The specimen sequenced was PBMCs. The V gene is TRBV18, the J gene TRBJ1-5; tentative D call: TRBD1 (5 bases). The source of this sequence is a woman aged 18-29 years in good health and CMV-seronegative. The CDR3 DNA reads TGTGCCAGCTCACAAGGGAGTACAGGAGTGCGCAATCAGCCCCAGCATTTT. Its protein is CASSQGSTGVRNQPQHF.